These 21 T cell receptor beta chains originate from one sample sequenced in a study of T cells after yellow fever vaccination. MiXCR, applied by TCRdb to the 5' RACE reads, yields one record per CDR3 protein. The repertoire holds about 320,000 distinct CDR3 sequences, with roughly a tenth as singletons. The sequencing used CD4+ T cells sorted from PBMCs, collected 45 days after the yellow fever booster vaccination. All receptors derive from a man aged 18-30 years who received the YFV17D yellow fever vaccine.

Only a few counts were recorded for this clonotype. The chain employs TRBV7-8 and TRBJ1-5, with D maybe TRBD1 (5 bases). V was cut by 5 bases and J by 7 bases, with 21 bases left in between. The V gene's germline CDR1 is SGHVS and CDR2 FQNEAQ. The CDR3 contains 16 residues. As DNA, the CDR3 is TGTGCCAGCAGCGCCCGGGACCTCCTGGGGGAACAGCCCCAGCATTTT. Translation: CASSARDLLGEQPQHF.

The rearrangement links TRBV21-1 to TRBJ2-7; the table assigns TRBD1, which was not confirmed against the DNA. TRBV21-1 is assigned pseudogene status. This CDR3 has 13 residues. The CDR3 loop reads CVSSTGAAYEQYV. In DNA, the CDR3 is TGTGTCAGCAGCACAGGGGCGGCTTACGAGCAGTACGTC.

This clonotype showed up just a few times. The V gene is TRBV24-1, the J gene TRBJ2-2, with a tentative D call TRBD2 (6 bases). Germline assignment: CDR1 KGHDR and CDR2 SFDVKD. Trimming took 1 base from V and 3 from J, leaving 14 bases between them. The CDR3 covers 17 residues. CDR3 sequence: CATSDFSRGEDTGELFF. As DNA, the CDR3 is TGTGCCACCAGTGATTTCTCCCGAGGGGAGGACACCGGGGAGCTGTTTTTT.

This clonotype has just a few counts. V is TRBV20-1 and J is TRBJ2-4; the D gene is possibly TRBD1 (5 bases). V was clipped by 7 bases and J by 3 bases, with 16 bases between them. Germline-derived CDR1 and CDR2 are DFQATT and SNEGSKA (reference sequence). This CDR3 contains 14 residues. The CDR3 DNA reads TGCAGTGTTGTGTTCTCAGGGCGCAAAAACATTCAGTACTTC. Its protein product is CSVVFSGRKNIQYF.

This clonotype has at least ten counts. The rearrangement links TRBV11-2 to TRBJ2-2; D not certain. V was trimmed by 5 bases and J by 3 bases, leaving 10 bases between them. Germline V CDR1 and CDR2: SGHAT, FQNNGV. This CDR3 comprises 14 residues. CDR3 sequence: CASSLISYTGELFF. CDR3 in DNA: TGTGCCAGCAGCCTTATTAGTTACACCGGGGAGCTGTTTTTT.

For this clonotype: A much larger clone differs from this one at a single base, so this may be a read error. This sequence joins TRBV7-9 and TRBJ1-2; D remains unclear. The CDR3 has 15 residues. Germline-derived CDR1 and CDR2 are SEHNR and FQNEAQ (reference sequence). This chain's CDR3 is CASSSALEANDGYTF. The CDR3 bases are TGTGCCAGCAGCTCGGCCCTGGAAGCTAACGATGGCTACACCTTC. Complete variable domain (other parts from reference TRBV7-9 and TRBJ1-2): DTGVSQNPRHKITKRGQNVTFRCDPISEHNRLYWYRQTLGQGPEFLTYFQNEAQLEKSRLLSDRFSAERPKGSFSTLEIQRTEQGDSAMYLCASSSALEANDGYTFGSGTRLTVV.

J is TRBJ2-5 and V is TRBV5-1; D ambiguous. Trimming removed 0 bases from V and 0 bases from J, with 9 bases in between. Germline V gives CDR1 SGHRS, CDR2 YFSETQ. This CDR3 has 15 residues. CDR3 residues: CASSLAGLYQETQYF. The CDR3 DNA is TGCGCCAGCAGCTTGGCCGGGTTGTACCAAGAGACCCAGTACTTC.

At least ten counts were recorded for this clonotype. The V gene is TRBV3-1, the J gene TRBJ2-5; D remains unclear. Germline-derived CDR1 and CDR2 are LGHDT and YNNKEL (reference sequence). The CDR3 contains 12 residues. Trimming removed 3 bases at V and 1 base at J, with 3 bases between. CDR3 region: CASSQAQETQYF. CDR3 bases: TGTGCCAGCAGCCAGGCCCAAGAGACCCAGTACTTC.

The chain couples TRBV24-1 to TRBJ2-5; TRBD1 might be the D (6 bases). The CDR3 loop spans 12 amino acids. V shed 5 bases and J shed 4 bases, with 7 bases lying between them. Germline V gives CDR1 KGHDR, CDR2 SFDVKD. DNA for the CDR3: TGTGCCACCAGTGCCAGGGGAGAGACCCAGTACTTC. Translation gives CATSARGETQYF.

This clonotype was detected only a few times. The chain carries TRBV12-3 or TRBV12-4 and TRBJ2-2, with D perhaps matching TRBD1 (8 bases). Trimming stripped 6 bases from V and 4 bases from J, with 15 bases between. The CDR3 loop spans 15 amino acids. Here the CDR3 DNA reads TGTGCCAGCAGGATCAACAGGGGGGGCACCGGGGAGCTGTTTTTT. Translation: CASRINRGGTGELFF.

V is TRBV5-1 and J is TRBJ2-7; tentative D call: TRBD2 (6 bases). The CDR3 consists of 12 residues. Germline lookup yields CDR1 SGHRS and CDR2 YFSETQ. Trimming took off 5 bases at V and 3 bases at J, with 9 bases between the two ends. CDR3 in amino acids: CASREGDYEQYV. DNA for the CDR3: TGCGCCAGCAGGGAGGGAGACTACGAGCAGTACGTC.

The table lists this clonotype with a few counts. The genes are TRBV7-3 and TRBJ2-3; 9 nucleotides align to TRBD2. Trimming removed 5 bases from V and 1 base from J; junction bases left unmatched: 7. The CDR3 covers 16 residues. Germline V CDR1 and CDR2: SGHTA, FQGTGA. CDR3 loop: CASSPGLAGRTDTQYF. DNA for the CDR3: TGTGCCAGCAGCCCCGGCCTAGCGGGGCGCACAGATACGCAGTATTTT. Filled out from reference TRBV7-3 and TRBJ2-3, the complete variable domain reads GAGVSQTPSNKVTEKGKYVELRCDPISGHTALYWYRQSLGQGPEFLIYFQGTGAADDSGLPNDRFFAVRPEGSVSTLKIQRTERGDSAVYLCASSPGLAGRTDTQYFGPGTRLTVL.

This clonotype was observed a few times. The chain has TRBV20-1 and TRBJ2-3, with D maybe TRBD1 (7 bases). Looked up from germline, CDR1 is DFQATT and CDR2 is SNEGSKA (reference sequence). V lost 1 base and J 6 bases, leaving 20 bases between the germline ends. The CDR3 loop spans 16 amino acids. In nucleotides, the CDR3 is TGCAGTGCTAGAGGGCACCCAGGGGGGCCGAGGGATACGCAGTATTTT. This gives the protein CSARGHPGGPRDTQYF.

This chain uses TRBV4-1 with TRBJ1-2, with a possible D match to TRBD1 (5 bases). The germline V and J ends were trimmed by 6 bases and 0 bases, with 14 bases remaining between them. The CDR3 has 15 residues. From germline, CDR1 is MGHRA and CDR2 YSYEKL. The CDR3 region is CASSEGSRPNYGYTF. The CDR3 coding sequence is TGCGCCAGCAGTGAGGGGTCTCGTCCTAACTATGGCTACACCTTC.

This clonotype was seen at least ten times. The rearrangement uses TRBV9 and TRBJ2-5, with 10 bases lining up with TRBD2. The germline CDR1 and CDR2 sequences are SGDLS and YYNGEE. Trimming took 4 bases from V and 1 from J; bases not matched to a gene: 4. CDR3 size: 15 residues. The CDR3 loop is CASSKGLASQETQYF. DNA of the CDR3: TGTGCCAGCAGCAAGGGACTAGCGTCCCAAGAGACCCAGTACTTC.

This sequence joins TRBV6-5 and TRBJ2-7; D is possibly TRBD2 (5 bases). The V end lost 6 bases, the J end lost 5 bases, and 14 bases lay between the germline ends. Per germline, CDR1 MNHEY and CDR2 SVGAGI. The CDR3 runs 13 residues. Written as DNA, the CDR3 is TGTGCCAGCAGCCGAGGGTGGCTGGACGAGCAGTACTTC. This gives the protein CASSRGWLDEQYF.

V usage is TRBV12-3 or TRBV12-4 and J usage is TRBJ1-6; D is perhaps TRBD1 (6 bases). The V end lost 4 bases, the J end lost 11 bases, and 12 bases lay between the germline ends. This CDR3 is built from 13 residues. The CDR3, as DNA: TGTGCCAGCAGTTCAGGGGTAGGGGCACCCCTCCACTTT. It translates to CASSSGVGAPLHF.

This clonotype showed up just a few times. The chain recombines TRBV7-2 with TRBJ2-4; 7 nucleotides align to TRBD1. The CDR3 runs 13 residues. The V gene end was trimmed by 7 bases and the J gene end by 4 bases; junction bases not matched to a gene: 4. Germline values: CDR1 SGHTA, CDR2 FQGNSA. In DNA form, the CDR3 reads TGTGCCAGCACCGTACAGGGGAAAAACATTCAGTACTTC. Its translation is CASTVQGKNIQYF.

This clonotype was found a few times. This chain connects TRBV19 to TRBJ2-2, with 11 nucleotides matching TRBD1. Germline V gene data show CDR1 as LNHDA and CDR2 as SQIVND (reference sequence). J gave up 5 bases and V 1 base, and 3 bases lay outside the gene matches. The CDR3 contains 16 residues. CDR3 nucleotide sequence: TGTGCCAGTAGTATAGTCGGGACAGGGGGAACCGGGGAGCTGTTTTTT. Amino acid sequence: CASSIVGTGGTGELFF.

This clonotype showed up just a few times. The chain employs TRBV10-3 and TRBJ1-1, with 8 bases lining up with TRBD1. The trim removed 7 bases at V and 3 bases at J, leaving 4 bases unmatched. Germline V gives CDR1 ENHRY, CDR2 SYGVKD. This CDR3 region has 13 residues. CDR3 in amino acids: CAINGQGDTEAFF. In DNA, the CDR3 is TGTGCCATCAATGGACAGGGAGACACTGAAGCTTTCTTT.

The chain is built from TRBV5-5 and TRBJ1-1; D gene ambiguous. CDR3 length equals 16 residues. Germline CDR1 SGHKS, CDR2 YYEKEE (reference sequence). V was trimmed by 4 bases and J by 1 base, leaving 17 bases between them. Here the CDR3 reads CASSLRSTIRNTEAFF. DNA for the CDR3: TGTGCCAGCAGCCTAAGGTCCACGATAAGGAACACTGAAGCTTTCTTT. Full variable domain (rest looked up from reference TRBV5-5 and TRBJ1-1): DAGVTQSPTHLIKTRGQQVTLRCSPISGHKSVSWYQQVLGQGPQFIFQYYEKEERGRGNFPDRFSARQFPNYSSELNVNALLLGDSALYLCASSLRSTIRNTEAFFGQGTRLTVV.